This T cell receptor (beta chain) was identified in a study of blood T cell repertoires in COVID-19. With 3 bases clipped from V and 15 bases from J, the junction kept 14 bases outside the gene matches. The CDR3 contains 14 residues. Per germline, CDR1 SGHRS and CDR2 YFSETQ. Measured with immunoSEQ multiplex PCR; TCRdb has only the in-frame clones, and not every one. The sample gives roughly 100,000 clones, roughly 86% of which show up once; 15% to 20% is in the top ten. The source material was peripheral blood. The sequence was collected from a human donor in a cohort sampled during active COVID-19. This sequence joins TRBV5-1 and TRBJ2-1; 8 bases align to TRBD2. DNA of the CDR3: TGCGCCAGCAGCTCCTCCCCAACGGGGGGGAGGGTGTTCTTC. It specifies CASSSSPTGGRVFF.